A single sample gave rise to the 5 T cell receptor beta chains below, sequenced in a study of T-cell reconstitution after alpha-beta-depleted transplantation in children. A TCRbeta library incorporating unique molecular identifiers was prepared. TCRdb itself ran the PCR reads through MiXCR, one entry per CDR3 protein. The sample yields about 600,000 distinct CDR3 sequences, 23% seen once. The sample here was PBMCs, mostly from graft donor cells, taken 360 days after TCRalphabeta/CD19-depleted stem cell transplant. The receptors derive from a boy younger than two who had a stem cell transplant for acute myeloid leukemia, so the T cells may come from the graft donor.

This clonotype was found many times. The rearrangement joins TRBV20-1 to TRBJ2-3; 9 bases map to TRBD2. This CDR3 contains 15 residues. CDR1 and CDR2 (germline): DFQATT, SNEGSKA (reference sequence). Germline trimming cut 3 bases from V and 2 bases from J; bases unmatched to any gene: 6. CDR3 in DNA: TGCAGTGCTAGTAGGCTAGCGGGGACCACAGATACGCAGTATTTT. This codes for CSASRLAGTTDTQYF.

V is TRBV5-1 and J is TRBJ1-4; no clear D. From germline, CDR1 is SGHRS and CDR2 YFSETQ. V lost 0 bases and J 5 bases, leaving 11 bases between the germline ends. The CDR3 covers 15 residues. As DNA, the CDR3 is TGCGCCAGCAGCTTGGTTCGGACGGGAAATGAAAAACTGTTTTTT. Translation: CASSLVRTGNEKLFF.

The sample holds a few counts of this clonotype. The chain combines TRBV6-1 with TRBJ1-1, with D perhaps TRBD1 (5 bases). Trimming took 4 bases from V and 1 from J, leaving 13 bases between them. The CDR3 has 15 residues. The germline gives CDR1 MNHNS, CDR2 SASEGT. The CDR3 here is CASSVWGSENTEAFF. In DNA, the CDR3 is TGTGCCAGCAGTGTTTGGGGGTCAGAGAACACTGAAGCTTTCTTT.

This clonotype was recorded a few times. The rearrangement uses TRBV5-6 and TRBJ2-1; D not certain. Germline CDR1 SGHDT, CDR2 YYEEEE. The V gene lost 1 base and the J gene lost 7 bases, with 6 bases spanning the gap. This CDR3 has 12 residues. The CDR3 DNA sequence: TGTGCCAGCAGCTTGAGGTGGAATGAGCAGTTCTTC. This translates into CASSLRWNEQFF. Using reference TRBV5-6 and TRBJ2-1 for the parts outside the CDR3, the full variable domain is DAGVTQSPTHLIKTRGQQVTLRCSPKSGHDTVSWYQQALGQGPQFIFQYYEEEERQRGNFPDRFSGHQFPNYSSELNVNALLLGDSALYLCASSLRWNEQFFGPGTRLTVL.

The sample holds many counts of this clonotype. The V gene is TRBV5-1, the J gene TRBJ2-7; 8 nucleotides line up with TRBD1. The junction had 2 bases not matched to a gene; V was cut back by 0 bases and J by 6 bases. CDR1 is SGHRS and CDR2 is YFSETQ in the germline V gene. The CDR3 extends over 13 amino acids. In nucleotides, the CDR3 is TGCGCCAGCAGCTTGGCAGGGGGCAGCGAGCAGTACGTC. It translates to CASSLAGGSEQYV.